Each of the 24 T cell receptor beta chains below was sequenced from the same sample in a study of blood T cell repertoires in COVID-19. The data were produced by immunoSEQ multiplex PCR, yet TCRdb's version contains in-frame clones alone and is incomplete. The table lists around 200,000 clones, around 80% of them singletons. Sequenced input: peripheral blood. Receptors originate from a human donor in a cohort sampled during active COVID-19.

The chain recombines TRBV5-1 with TRBJ1-1; 12 nucleotides match TRBD1. Germline trimming cut 0 bases from V and 1 base from J; bases unmatched to any gene: 10. This CDR3 comprises 19 residues. The germline V gene encodes CDR1 SGHRS and CDR2 YFSETQ. The DNA for the CDR3 is TGCGCCAGCAGCTTGGGGCCTCGCGGGACAGGGGGCCCGAACACTGAAGCTTTCTTT. This translates into CASSLGPRGTGGPNTEAFF.

The CDR3 DNA is TGCGCCAGCAGGAGGTCGGGGACAGGGGGAACTAGCACTTTCTTT. Translated: CASRRSGTGGTSTFF. The chain has TRBV5-1 and TRBJ1-1; 11 bases agree with TRBD1. V was clipped by 5 bases and J by 12 bases; unmatched bases: 15. CDR3 size: 15 residues. Germline loops: CDR1 SGHRS, CDR2 YFSETQ.

The J gene is TRBJ1-6, the V gene TRBV2; D is possibly TRBD1 (6 bases). This CDR3 has 15 residues. Trimming pared 0 bases from V and 8 bases from J, leaving 11 bases between. CDR1 is SNHLY and CDR2 is FYNNEI in the germline V gene. CDR3 sequence: CASSEAGGQDSPLHF. CDR3 DNA: TGTGCCAGCAGTGAAGCGGGGGGGCAGGATTCACCCCTCCACTTT.

The gene calls are TRBV3-1 (or the pseudogene TRBV3-2) and TRBJ2-5; 12 bases align to TRBD2. CDR3 length: 15 amino acids. V gave up 4 bases and J gave up 0 bases; unmatched junction bases: 0. Germline CDR1 LGHDT, CDR2 YNNKEL (reference sequence). The CDR3, as DNA: TGTGCCAGCAGCCGGACTAGCGGGGACCAAGAGACCCAGTACTTC. Its translation: CASSRTSGDQETQYF.

V and J are TRBV6-5 and TRBJ1-2; 7 bases agree with TRBD1. The germline V gene encodes CDR1 MNHEY and CDR2 SVGAGI. The CDR3 is 15 amino acids. V lost 6 bases and J lost 5; bases outside the gene matches: 12. The CDR3 spells CASRKTGEREYGYTF. The CDR3, as DNA: TGTGCCAGCAGAAAAACAGGGGAGCGAGAATATGGCTACACCTTC.

The chain couples TRBV4-2 to TRBJ1-1, with D maybe TRBD1 (5 bases). Germline V CDR1 and CDR2: LGHNA, YNFKEQ. The CDR3 contains 19 residues. V lost 1 base and J 4 bases, leaving 25 bases between the germline ends. CDR3 loop: CASSQVRTYLADRGTEAFF. As DNA, the CDR3 is TGTGCCAGCAGCCAAGTCCGGACCTACCTGGCGGATAGGGGCACTGAAGCTTTCTTT.

This clone was recorded a few times. The chain combines TRBV9 with TRBJ1-6; 8 nucleotides match TRBD1. Germline V gene data show CDR1 as SGDLS and CDR2 as YYNGEE. This CDR3 has 16 residues. The V segment lost 0 bases and the J segment 9 bases; nucleotides outside the gene matches: 8. The CDR3 nucleotides read TGTGCCAGCAGCGTAGGATGGGACAGGCGTCGTTCACCCCTCCACTTT. The encoded protein is CASSVGWDRRRSPLHF.

The CDR3, as DNA: TGTGCCAGTTTGACAGTTAGCAATCAGCCCCAGCATTTT. It translates to CASLTVSNQPQHF. The rearrangement joins TRBV6-5 to TRBJ1-5, with a weak D call TRBD1 (5 bases). CDR1 is MNHEY and CDR2 is SVGAGI in the germline V gene. The germline V and J ends were trimmed by 9 bases and 0 bases, with 9 bases remaining between them. The CDR3 covers 13 residues.

The chain is built from TRBV3-1 (or the pseudogene TRBV3-2) and TRBJ2-2, with D possibly TRBD2 on 5 matching bases. The ends were cut back, 4 bases at V and 6 bases at J, with 21 bases in the middle. The CDR3 consists of 17 residues. The germline V gene has CDR1 LGHDT and CDR2 YNNKEL (reference sequence). The CDR3 DNA reads TGTGCCAGCAGCCGTCGCGAGCGGCATAAACTCCCCGGGGAGCTGTTTTTT. It encodes CASSRRERHKLPGELFF.

The V call is TRBV5-8, the J call TRBJ2-7, with TRBD1 matching over 8 bases. Unmatched junction bases numbered 5, after V lost 3 bases and J lost 3 bases. Looked up from germline, CDR1 is SGHTS and CDR2 is YDEGEE. This CDR3 contains 14 residues. The CDR3: CASSWEQGGYEQYF. CDR3 nucleotides: TGTGCCAGCAGCTGGGAACAGGGGGGCTACGAGCAGTACTTC.

The chain is built from TRBV3-1 (or the pseudogene TRBV3-2) and TRBJ2-5, with TRBD2 identical over 9 bases. With 1 base clipped from V and 4 bases from J, the junction kept 1 base outside the gene matches. Germline V CDR1 and CDR2: LGHDT, YNNKEL (reference sequence). There are 14 residues in the CDR3. As DNA, the CDR3 is TGTGCCAGCAGCCAAGGCGGGGGGGCAGAGACCCAGTACTTC. Residues: CASSQGGGAETQYF.

The rearrangement uses TRBV2 and TRBJ1-2, with D unresolved. CDR3 length equals 14 residues. V was clipped by 2 bases and J by 2 bases, with 9 bases between them. Per germline, CDR1 SNHLY and CDR2 FYNNEI. The CDR3 DNA is TGTGCCAGCAGTGAAAGCACAGCAAACTATGGCTACACCTTC. Residues: CASSESTANYGYTF.

V usage is TRBV28 and J usage is TRBJ2-1; 8 bases are shared with TRBD2. The trim removed 6 bases at V and 4 bases at J, leaving 14 bases unmatched. The CDR3 is 17 amino acids. In germline, CDR1 is MDHEN, CDR2 SYDVKM. The CDR3 here is CASRRLAGTYEYNEQFF. CDR3 nucleotide sequence: TGTGCCAGCAGGCGGTTAGCGGGGACGTACGAATACAATGAGCAGTTCTTC.

This chain joins TRBV21-1 and TRBJ2-7; the D call of TRBD2 is as the table states it, not checked on the DNA. TRBV21-1 is listed as a pseudogene. This CDR3 has 14 residues. CDR3 residues: CATSEERGGNEQYF. Written as DNA, the CDR3 is TGTGCCACCTCAGAAGAGCGGGGGGGCAACGAGCAGTACTTC.

The V and J genes are TRBV4-1 and TRBJ2-3, with 9 positions matching TRBD1. The V gene's germline CDR1 is MGHRA and CDR2 YSYEKL. The junction had 13 bases not matched to a gene; V was cut back by 4 bases and J by 2 bases. The CDR3 contains 18 residues. CDR3 sequence: CASSRTQPGTGLTDTQYF. CDR3 coding DNA: TGCGCCAGCAGCCGCACTCAACCCGGGACAGGGCTCACAGATACGCAGTATTTT.

The rearrangement uses TRBV5-1 and TRBJ2-5, with 10 bases fitting TRBD2. V dropped 4 bases and J dropped 5; count of bases not matched to a gene: 8. Germline values: CDR1 SGHRS, CDR2 YFSETQ. The CDR3 spans 15 residues. CDR3 amino acids: CASSPGLAASETQYF. CDR3 nucleotides: TGCGCCAGCAGCCCCGGACTAGCGGCAAGTGAGACCCAGTACTTC.

The chain recombines TRBV27 with TRBJ2-7; a weak D match, TRBD2 (6 bases). The germline V and J ends were trimmed by 8 bases and 3 bases, with 11 bases remaining between them. This CDR3 has 12 residues. Looked up from germline, CDR1 is MNHEY and CDR2 is SMNVEV (reference sequence). CDR3 amino acids: CASGLPNYEQYF. The CDR3 DNA reads TGTGCCAGCGGACTACCGAACTACGAGCAGTACTTC.

The chain joins TRBV5-1 to TRBJ2-1, with D possibly matching TRBD1 (6 bases). The CDR3 length is 13 residues. Germline-derived CDR1 and CDR2 are SGHRS and YFSETQ. The V gene lost 4 bases and the J gene lost 8 bases, with 13 bases spanning the gap. The CDR3 sequence is CASSQTGVDEQFF. The CDR3 coding sequence is TGCGCCAGCAGCCAGACAGGCGTCGATGAGCAGTTCTTC.

This clone was counted only a few times. The J gene is TRBJ1-2, the V gene TRBV4-1; 7 bases line up with TRBD1. The CDR3 runs to 16 residues. Per the germline V gene, CDR1 is MGHRA and CDR2 is YSYEKL. The V and J ends lost 0 bases and 6 bases, in that order; junction bases with no gene match: 10. The CDR3 is CASSQDIRQGVHGYTF. CDR3 coding DNA: TGCGCCAGCAGCCAAGATATAAGACAGGGTGTACATGGCTACACCTTC.

Only one count was recorded for this clone. This rearrangement joins TRBV9 to TRBJ2-7, with 8 bases aligning to TRBD2. The V and J ends lost 4 bases and 3 bases, in that order; junction bases with no gene match: 12. Germline V lookup: CDR1 SGDLS, CDR2 YYNGEE. The CDR3 length is 16 residues. The DNA of the CDR3 is TGTGCCAGCAGCCCGAGGTCGGGGGGGCTCCTCTACGAGCAGTACTTC. This codes for CASSPRSGGLLYEQYF.

As DNA, the CDR3 is TGTGCCAGCAGCGATGCAGGGAACACTGAAGCTTTCTTT. Protein sequence: CASSDAGNTEAFF. V is TRBV6-2 or TRBV6-3 and J is TRBJ1-1; D unclear. Germline V lookup: CDR1 MNHEY, CDR2 SVGEGT. This CDR3 comprises 13 residues. Deletions cut 6 bases from V and 1 base from J, with 9 bases between.

This chain links TRBV7-2 with TRBJ2-7; tentatively, D is TRBD1 (6 bases). The germline CDR1 and CDR2 sequences are SGHTA and FQGNSA. This CDR3 spans 17 amino acids. V gave up 3 bases and J gave up 1 base, with 19 bases separating them. CDR3 sequence reads: CASSLGPEQGSSYEQYF. CDR3 coding DNA: TGTGCCAGCAGCTTGGGCCCTGAGCAGGGGTCATCCTACGAGCAGTACTTC.

The chain links TRBV13 to TRBJ2-7; TRBD2 aligns across 11 bases. The junction had 4 bases not matched to a gene; V was cut back by 5 bases and J by 1 base. The CDR3 covers 15 residues. Per the germline V gene, CDR1 is PRHDT and CDR2 is FYEKMQ (reference sequence). The CDR3 loop reads CASSHVAGGSYEQYF. The CDR3 DNA sequence: TGTGCCAGCAGCCACGTAGCGGGGGGGTCCTACGAGCAGTACTTC.

The chain links TRBV2 to TRBJ2-7, with 7 bases lining up with TRBD1. The V segment lost 7 bases and the J segment 1 base; nucleotides outside the gene matches: 4. Per the germline V gene, CDR1 is SNHLY and CDR2 is FYNNEI. The CDR3 extends over 13 amino acids. The CDR3 here is CASKEGASYEQYF. DNA for the CDR3: TGTGCCAGCAAAGAGGGGGCATCCTACGAGCAGTACTTC. Full variable domain (outside the CDR3, taken from reference TRBV2 and TRBJ2-7): EPEVTQTPSHQVTQMGQEVILRCVPISNHLYFYWYRQILGQKVEFLVSFYNNEISEKSEIFDDQFSVERPDGSNFTLKIRSTKLEDSAMYFCASKEGASYEQYFGPGTRLTVT.